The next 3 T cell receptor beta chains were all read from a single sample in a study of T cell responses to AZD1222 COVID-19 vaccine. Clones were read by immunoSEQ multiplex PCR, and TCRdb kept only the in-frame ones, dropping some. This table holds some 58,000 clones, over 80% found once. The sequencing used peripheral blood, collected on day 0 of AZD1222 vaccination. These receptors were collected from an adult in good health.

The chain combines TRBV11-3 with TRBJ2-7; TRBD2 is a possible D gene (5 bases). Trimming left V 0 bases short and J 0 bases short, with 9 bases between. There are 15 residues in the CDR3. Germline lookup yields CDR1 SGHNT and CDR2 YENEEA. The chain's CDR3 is CASSLELDSSYEQYF. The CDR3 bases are TGTGCCAGCAGCTTAGAACTAGATAGCTCCTACGAGCAGTACTTC.

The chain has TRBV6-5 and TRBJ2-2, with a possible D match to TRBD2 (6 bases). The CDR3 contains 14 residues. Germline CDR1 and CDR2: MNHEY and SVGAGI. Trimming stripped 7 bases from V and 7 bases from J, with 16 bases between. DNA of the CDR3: TGTGCCAGCAACCTCGGGGGTTTCGTCGGGGAGCTGTTTTTT. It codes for CASNLGGFVGELFF.

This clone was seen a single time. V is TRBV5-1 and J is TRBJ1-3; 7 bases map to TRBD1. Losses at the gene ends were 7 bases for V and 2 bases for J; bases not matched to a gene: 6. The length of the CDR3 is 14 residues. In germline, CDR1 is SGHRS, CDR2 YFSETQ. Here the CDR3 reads CASSQGVAGNTIYF. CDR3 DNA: TGCGCCAGCTCTCAGGGGGTGGCTGGAAACACCATATATTTT.